Sequencing of this T cell receptor (beta chain) was carried out in a study of blood T cells in healthy people across ages. Study background: Per every two T cells, about one barcoded beta molecule was captured by template switching.

The V segment lost 4 bases and the J segment 0 bases; nucleotides outside the gene matches: 5. The CDR3 contains 17 residues. CDR1 is SGHAT and CDR2 is FQDESV in the germline V gene (reference sequence). Primers used in a second PCR of roughly 7 to 11 cycles were a sample-barcoded 5' primer and a J-beta primer mix. A 12-random-nucleotide template-switch adaptor tagged each cDNA molecule. Individual samples furnished no less than 2.5 million CDR3-containing paired-end reads apiece. One entry per CDR3 protein results from TCRdb running MiXCR on the 5' RACE reads. The sample has some 550,000 distinct CDR3 sequences; under 55% are singletons.

The source material was blood. The chain combines TRBV11-1 with TRBJ2-1; 11 nucleotides agree with TRBD2. The receptor's source is a man older than 75 in good health. Here the CDR3 reads CASSSDSGRASYNEQFF. The CDR3 DNA reads TGTGCCAGCAGCTCAGATAGCGGGAGGGCCTCCTACAATGAGCAGTTCTTC.